This T cell receptor beta chain was observed in a study of cytomegalovirus exposure and HLA in healthy donors. Background on the study: For the approximately 430 genotyped donors, approximately 83% fell within the Caucasian-associated ancestry cluster.

Concerning this clone itself: What it recognizes is unknown.

With 60 Vbeta and 13 Jbeta primers, the PCR was carried out. Produced via immunoSEQ multiplex PCR; TCRdb's table is partial and in-frame only. The sample contains fewer than 150,000 clones, 74% of which appear only once. Study outcomes and limitations: Among TCR beta chains, those listed as cytomegalovirus-associated numbered roughly 150. Diagnosis of cytomegalovirus status made by the classifier reportedly showed high specificity and sensitivity.

The receptor was isolated from a woman aged 45-65 years in good health and CMV-seropositive. What was sequenced was PBMCs.

The CDR3 sequence is CTSSQVPGYGYTF. The CDR3 bases are TGCACCAGCAGCCAAGTTCCCGGCTATGGCTACACCTTC. This chain links TRBV1 with TRBJ1-2. TRBV1 is recorded as a pseudogene. The CDR3 totals 13 residues.